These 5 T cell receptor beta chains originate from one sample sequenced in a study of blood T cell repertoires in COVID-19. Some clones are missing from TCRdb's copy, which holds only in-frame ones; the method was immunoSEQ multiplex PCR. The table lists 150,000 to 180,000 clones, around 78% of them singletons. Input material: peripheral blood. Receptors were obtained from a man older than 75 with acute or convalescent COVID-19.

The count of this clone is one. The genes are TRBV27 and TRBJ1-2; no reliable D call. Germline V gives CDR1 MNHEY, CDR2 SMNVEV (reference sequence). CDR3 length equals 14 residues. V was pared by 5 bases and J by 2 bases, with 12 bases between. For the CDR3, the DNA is TGTGCCAGCAGTCTGAGGGAAGGGAACTATGGCTACACCTTC. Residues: CASSLREGNYGYTF.

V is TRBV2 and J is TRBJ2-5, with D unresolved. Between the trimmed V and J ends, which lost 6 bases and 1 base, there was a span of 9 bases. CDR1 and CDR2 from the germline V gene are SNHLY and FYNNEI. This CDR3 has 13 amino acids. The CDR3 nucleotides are TGTGCCAGCAGCTCACTGCTCCAAGAGACCCAGTACTTC. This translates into CASSSLLQETQYF.

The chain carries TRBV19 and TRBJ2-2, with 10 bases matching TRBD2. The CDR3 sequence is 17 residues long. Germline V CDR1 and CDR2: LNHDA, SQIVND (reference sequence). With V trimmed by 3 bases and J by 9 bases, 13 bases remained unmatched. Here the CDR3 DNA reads TGTGCCAGTAGTATCCTAGCTAGCGGGGGAATCGGCCGGGAGCTGTTTTTT. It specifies CASSILASGGIGRELFF.

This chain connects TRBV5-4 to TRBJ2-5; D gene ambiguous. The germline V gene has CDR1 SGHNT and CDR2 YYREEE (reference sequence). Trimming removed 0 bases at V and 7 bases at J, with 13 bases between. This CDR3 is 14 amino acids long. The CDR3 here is CASSLVGLDGTQYF. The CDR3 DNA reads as TGTGCCAGCAGCTTGGTGGGCCTCGACGGGACCCAGTACTTC.

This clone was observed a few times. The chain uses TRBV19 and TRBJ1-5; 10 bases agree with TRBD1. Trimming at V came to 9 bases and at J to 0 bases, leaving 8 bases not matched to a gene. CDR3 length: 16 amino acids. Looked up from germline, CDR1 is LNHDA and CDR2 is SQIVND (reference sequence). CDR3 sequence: CASQGDRGFSNQPQHF. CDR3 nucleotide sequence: TGTGCCAGCCAAGGGGACAGGGGTTTTAGCAATCAGCCCCAGCATTTT. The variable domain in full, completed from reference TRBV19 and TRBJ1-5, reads DGGITQSPKYLFRKEGQNVTLSCEQNLNHDAMYWYRQDPGQGLRLIYYSQIVNDFQKGDIAEGYSVSREKKESFPLTVTSAQKNPTAFYLCASQGDRGFSNQPQHFGDGTRLSIL.